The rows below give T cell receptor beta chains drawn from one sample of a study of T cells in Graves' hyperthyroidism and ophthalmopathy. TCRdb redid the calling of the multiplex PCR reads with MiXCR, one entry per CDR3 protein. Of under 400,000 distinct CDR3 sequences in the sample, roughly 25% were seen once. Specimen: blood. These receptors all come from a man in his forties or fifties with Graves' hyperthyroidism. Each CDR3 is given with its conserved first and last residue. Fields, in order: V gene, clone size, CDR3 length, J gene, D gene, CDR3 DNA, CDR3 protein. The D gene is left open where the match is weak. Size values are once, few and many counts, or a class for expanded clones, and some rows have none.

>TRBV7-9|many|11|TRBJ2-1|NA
TGTGCCAGCCAGCCCTTGGATGAGCAGTTCTTC
CASQPLDEQFF
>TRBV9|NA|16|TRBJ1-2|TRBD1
TGTGCCAGCAGCGTACCTAACCCGACAGGGGGCGAGGGCTACACCTTC
CASSVPNPTGGEGYTF
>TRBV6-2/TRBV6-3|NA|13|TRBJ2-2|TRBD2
TGTGCCAGCAGGGGGGGGGGGACCGGGGAGCTGTTTTTT
CASRGGGTGELFF
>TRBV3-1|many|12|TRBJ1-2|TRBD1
TGTGCCAGCGGACAGGGAGGGTTCGGCTACACCTTC
CASGQGGFGYTF
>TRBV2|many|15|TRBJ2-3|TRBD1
TGTGCCAGCAAGAGACAGGGGGGTTCCACAGATACGCAGTATTTT
CASKRQGGSTDTQYF
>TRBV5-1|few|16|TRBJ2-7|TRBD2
TGCGCCAGCAGCTTGGCTAGCGGGGTGAGCTCCTACGAGCAGTACTTC
CASSLASGVSSYEQYF
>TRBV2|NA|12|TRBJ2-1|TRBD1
TGTGCCAGAGCGGACAGGGTTAATGAGCAGTTCTTC
CARADRVNEQFF
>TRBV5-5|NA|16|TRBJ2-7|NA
TGTGCCAGCAGCTCCAGGGGGGGGGGCTTGCCCTACGAGCAGTACTTC
CASSSRGGGLPYEQYF
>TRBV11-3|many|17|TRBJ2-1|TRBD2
TGTGCCAGCAGCTTAGACGCTAGCGGAACAACCTACAATGAGCAGTTCTTC
CASSLDASGTTYNEQFF
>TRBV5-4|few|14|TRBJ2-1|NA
TGTGCCAGCAGCTCCCGACTTGTCTACAATGAGCAGTTCTTC
CASSSRLVYNEQFF
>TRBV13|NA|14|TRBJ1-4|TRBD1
TGTGCCAGCAGCTATGGACAGGGCGATGAAAAACTGTTTTTT
CASSYGQGDEKLFF
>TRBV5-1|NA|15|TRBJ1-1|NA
TGCGCCAGCAGCTTGGGAAGGGCCGCCGATACTGAAGCTTTCTTT
CASSLGRAADTEAFF
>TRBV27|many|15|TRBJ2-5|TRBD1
TGTGCCAGCAGTTTGGGGACAGGGATCCAAGAGACCCAGTACTTC
CASSLGTGIQETQYF
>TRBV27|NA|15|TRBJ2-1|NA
TGTGCCAGCAGGTCATACAGGGAACCTTACAATGAGCAGTTCTTC
CASRSYREPYNEQFF
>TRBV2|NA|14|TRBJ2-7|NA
TGTGCCAGCATTCGAGGGTACAGGGTCTACGAGCAGTACTTC
CASIRGYRVYEQYF
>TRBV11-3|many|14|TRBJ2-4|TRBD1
TGTGCCAGCAGCTCGAGGAACAGGGGGTTGCTTCAGTACTTC
CASSSRNRGLLQYF
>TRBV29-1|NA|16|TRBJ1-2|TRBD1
TGCAGCGTTCCACAGGGGGCGTCCGGTTCTAACTATGGCTACACCTTC
CSVPQGASGSNYGYTF
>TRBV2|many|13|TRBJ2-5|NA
TGTGCCAGCAGTCAACTACCGACGGAGACCCAGTACTTC
CASSQLPTETQYF
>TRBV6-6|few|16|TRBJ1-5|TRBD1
TGTGCCAGCAGTTACTCGGGACCACAGGGGGGTCAGCCCCAGCATTTT
CASSYSGPQGGQPQHF
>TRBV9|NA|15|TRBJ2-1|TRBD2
TGTGCCAGCACCCCTTGGGGGAGGGCCGAAAATGAGCAGTTCTTC
CASTPWGRAENEQFF